Sequencing of this T cell receptor (beta chain) was carried out in a study of CD8 T cells in Susac syndrome (dated by TCRdb to the late 2010s). Study-level background: Whether CD8+ T cell activation and differentiation in Susac syndrome was antigen driven was tested using repertoire sequencing.

Summary of the overall study and its limitations: The number of individuals in the TCR sequencing and HLA analysis was acknowledged as relatively small.

Sequences MNHNS (CDR1) and SASEGT (CDR2) are obtained from the germline V gene. The CDR3 covers 14 residues, taking in both the cysteine and the phenylalanine. The retained sequence is limited to the CDR3, 42 bases, with the frame set at the first base. V trim: 0 bases; J trim: 7 bases; unmatched bases: 5. Peripheral blood CD8+ and CD4+ T cells from healthy donors, Susac syndrome patients and multiple sclerosis patients were profiled by high-throughput TCR beta sequencing. Healthy donors were included as age- and sex-matched controls. Bulk CD8+ and CD4+ T cells were purified magnetically by negative isolation, whereas CD8+ TEMRA cells were enriched by FACS. Blood was drawn into EDTA tubes, processed within 24 hours, and PBMCs were isolated by density gradient centrifugation. PBMCs destined for TCR sequencing were cryopreserved in liquid nitrogen and later thawed in a 37 °C water bath. Purity of sorted or isolated CD4+, CD8+ and CD8+ TEMRA cells was at least 90%.

On this clonotype: Its target antigen remains unknown. No base-level quality is on record; no much larger clone is a single base apart.

RNA was extracted using the RNeasy kit, and roughly 0.5 to 1 ug of the RNA was reverse transcribed with random hexamers. TCR beta CDR3 regions were amplified with the immunoSEQ multiplex PCR assay covering 54 Vbeta and 13 Jbeta segments. To correct PCR amplification bias, a synthetic template baseline was used for both primer optimization and computational correction. From the authors' description of their analysis: Only productive sequences were kept, with reads annotated to V, D and J genes according to IMGT and analyzed in immunoSEQ Analyzer. Clonality was calculated as one minus the Shannon entropy normalized by log2 of the number of productive unique sequences. For each patient and control, public and private clones were evaluated within the 100 most prevalent clones. Clones were defined as Susac-specific when absent from the healthy and MS cohorts, from about 1,100 published viral clones and from other ImmuneACCESS disease sequences. Through fastp at Q25 and MiXCR, TCRdb rebuilt clones from the public reads, retaining in-frame beta chains. CDR3 protein sequences are deduplicated, and each keeps its most common genes and DNA. The V and J calls here are based on TCRdb, not the publication. Across this sample there are 160,000 or so distinct CDR3 sequences, with just over 90% seen only once. Around 0.13% of the sample is in the top ten clones.

The sequence came from a human donor in good health. The source material was CD4+ T cells from PBMCs. Recombination joined TRBV6-1 with TRBJ1-1, with 7 bases matching TRBD1. The CDR3 amino acid sequence is: CASSEALRQGEAFF. The DNA reads TGTGCCAGCAGTGAAGCGCTTCGACAGGGTGAAGCTTTCTTT.